What follows are 16 T cell receptor beta chains derived from one specimen sequenced in a study of T cell responses to AZD1222 COVID-19 vaccine (dated by TCRdb to the early 2020s). Sample time point, as interpreted from the label and publication: baseline before first vaccination. The method was the immunoSEQ multiplex PCR assay. Sourced from immuneACCESS, this table was stored by TCRdb with only in-frame sequences that have V and J called. A share of the clones is absent; for the studies checked, an unresolved V gene accounts for under half, and the remainder has no known explanation. The sample table holds about 130,000 clones, of which 80% to 90% were seen once. 1.9% of the sample is in the top ten clones. The specimen was peripheral blood, collected on day 0 of AZD1222 vaccination. These receptors all come from an adult in good health.

The chain has TRBV28 and TRBJ1-4; 8 nucleotides line up with TRBD1. Losses at the gene ends were 4 bases for V and 7 bases for J; bases not matched to a gene: 8. Germline lookup yields CDR1 MDHEN and CDR2 SYDVKM. The CDR3 extends over 15 amino acids. The CDR3 region is CASSSPGTGTEKLFF. The CDR3 DNA reads TGTGCCAGCAGTTCTCCCGGGACAGGTACTGAAAAACTGTTTTTT.

As concerns this clone: This same CDR3 is encoded by further DNA sequences in the sample. The chain carries TRBV4-3 and TRBJ1-2; D gene unclear. CDR3 size: 14 residues. The V end lost 0 bases, the J end lost 0 bases, and 5 bases lay between the germline ends. CDR1 and CDR2 from the germline V gene are LGHNA and YSLEER. The CDR3 nucleotides read TGCGCCAGCAGCCAAGAAAATTCTAACTATGGCTACACCTTC. This encodes CASSQENSNYGYTF.

V is TRBV27 and J is TRBJ1-1, with TRBD1 matching over 8 bases. With V trimmed by 4 bases and J by 3 bases, 10 bases remained unmatched. Germline values: CDR1 MNHEY, CDR2 SMNVEV (reference sequence). The CDR3 has 16 residues. The CDR3 DNA follows: TGTGCCAGCAGTTCCCACCTTCAGGGGGCCGACACTGAAGCTTTCTTT. It codes for CASSSHLQGADTEAFF.

The chain combines TRBV28 with TRBJ1-2; D is unclear. CDR1 and CDR2 from the germline V gene are MDHEN and SYDVKM. The ends were cut back, 4 bases at V and 7 bases at J, with 13 bases in the middle. CDR3 length equals 13 residues. In DNA form, the CDR3 reads TGTGCCAGCAGTTCGCCAGTCCCCGCTGGCTACACCTTC. Translated, it gives CASSSPVPAGYTF.

The chain uses TRBV7-9 and TRBJ2-3; D may be TRBD2 (6 bases). V was clipped by 5 bases and J by 0 bases, with 15 bases between them. This CDR3 has 16 amino acids. Germline CDR1 is SEHNR and CDR2 is FQNEAQ (reference sequence). CDR3 nucleotides: TGTGCCAGCAGCCCCCGGACTATCTCTAGCACAGATACGCAGTATTTT. It encodes CASSPRTISSTDTQYF. The whole variable domain, remainder taken from reference TRBV7-9 and TRBJ2-3, is DTGVSQNPRHKITKRGQNVTFRCDPISEHNRLYWYRQTLGQGPEFLTYFQNEAQLEKSRLLSDRFSAERPKGSFSTLEIQRTEQGDSAMYLCASSPRTISSTDTQYFGPGTRLTVL.

The chain uses TRBV24-1 and TRBJ2-3; 9 nucleotides line up with TRBD1. In germline, CDR1 is KGHDR, CDR2 SFDVKD. CDR3 length: 17 residues. V was pared by 1 base and J by 5 bases, with 9 bases of the junction left unmatched. The CDR3 sequence is CATSDFPGTGKGDTQYF. The CDR3 DNA reads TGTGCCACCAGTGATTTCCCCGGGACAGGGAAAGGAGATACGCAGTATTTT.

The table lists this clone with a count of one. The CDR3 DNA follows: TGCGCCAGCAGCTTGGTTTCAAACACTGAAGCTTTCTTT. It codes for CASSLVSNTEAFF. The gene calls are TRBV5-1 and TRBJ1-1, with D uncertain. Deletions cut 0 bases from V and 2 bases from J, with 5 bases between. There are 13 residues in the CDR3. The germline CDR1 and CDR2 sequences are SGHRS and YFSETQ.

This chain uses TRBV18 with TRBJ2-7, with unresolved D. The V gene lost 5 bases and the J gene lost 7 bases, with 12 bases spanning the gap. CDR3 size: 12 residues. CDR1 and CDR2 (germline): KGHSH, LQKENI. The CDR3 loop is CASSADLGEQYF. Written as DNA, the CDR3 is TGTGCCAGCTCAGCGGATTTAGGTGAGCAGTACTTC.

This sequence joins TRBV18 and TRBJ1-3; D gene unclear. V lost 3 bases, J lost 2 bases, and 11 bases lay in between. The CDR3 consists of 15 residues. CDR1 and CDR2 (germline): KGHSH, LQKENI. The chain's CDR3 is CASSPPDIAGNTIYF. The CDR3 DNA is TGTGCCAGCTCACCTCCAGATATCGCTGGAAACACCATATATTTT.

The chain's CDR3 is CSVDLQNYGYTF. The CDR3 DNA is TGCAGCGTTGATTTACAGAACTATGGCTACACCTTC. This rearrangement joins TRBV29-1 to TRBJ1-2, with unresolved D. The germline CDR1 and CDR2 sequences are SQVTM and ANQGSEA. Trimming removed 3 bases at V and 2 bases at J, with 7 bases between. The CDR3 contains 12 residues.

This sequence joins TRBV6-1 and TRBJ1-5; maybe TRBD1 (6 bases). The CDR3 has 15 amino acids. CDR1 is MNHNS and CDR2 is SASEGT in the germline V gene. V lost 3 bases and J lost 0, with 9 bases in between. As DNA, the CDR3 is TGTGCCAGCAGTGATTTAGGGGGTAGCAATCAGCCCCAGCATTTT. Residues: CASSDLGGSNQPQHF.

This clone was detected only once. The rearrangement uses TRBV3-1 (or the pseudogene TRBV3-2) and TRBJ2-2; the match to TRBD2 covers 8 bases. J gave up 2 bases and V 7 bases, and 6 bases lay outside the gene matches. Germline V gene lookup returns CDR1 LGHDT and CDR2 YNNKEL (reference sequence). There are 15 residues in the CDR3. CDR3 bases: TGTGCCAGCACCAGGACTAGCTCTAACACCGGGGAGCTGTTTTTT. This codes for CASTRTSSNTGELFF.

The V gene is TRBV5-1, the J gene TRBJ1-5, with D uncertain. Germline loops: CDR1 SGHRS, CDR2 YFSETQ. V lost 1 base, J lost 3 bases, and 14 bases lay in between. This CDR3 comprises 16 residues. CDR3 DNA: TGCGCCAGCAGCTTGAGAGCTGGGAAGGTCAATCAGCCCCAGCATTTT. Protein product: CASSLRAGKVNQPQHF.

The chain is built from TRBV29-1 and TRBJ2-1; D may be TRBD2 (6 bases). Germline CDR1 SQVTM, CDR2 ANQGSEA. Trimming took off 7 bases at V and 8 bases at J, with 15 bases between the two ends. The CDR3 sequence is 12 residues long. This CDR3 reads CSDSGTSDEQFF. As DNA, the CDR3 is TGCAGCGACTCCGGGACTTCGGATGAGCAGTTCTTC.

This chain links TRBV27 with TRBJ1-5; D is unresolved. CDR3 length equals 16 residues. The germline V and J ends were trimmed by 7 bases and 3 bases, with 19 bases remaining between them. CDR1 and CDR2 from the germline V gene are MNHEY and SMNVEV (reference sequence). CDR3 bases: TGTGCCAGCACTACCAGACTTGGTTCGGACAATCAGCCCCAGCATTTT. It yields the protein CASTTRLGSDNQPQHF.

The CDR3 region is CASSQDTGGRGEQFF. CDR3 bases: TGTGCCAGCAGCCAAGATACGGGCGGGAGGGGAGAGCAGTTCTTC. The V call is TRBV4-2, the J call TRBJ2-1; the match to TRBD2 covers 9 bases. Looked up from germline, CDR1 is LGHNA and CDR2 is YNFKEQ. V shed 0 bases and J 10 bases; nucleotides not matched to a gene: 7. The CDR3 runs to 15 residues.